This T cell receptor (beta chain) stems from a study of T cells after yellow fever vaccination. The V and J ends lost 5 bases and 6 bases respectively, with 14 bases between them. This CDR3 has 14 amino acids. CDR1 is SGHTA and CDR2 is FQGNSA in the germline V gene. One entry per CDR3 protein, called by TCRdb with MiXCR from the 5' RACE reads. The data contain 500,000 to 550,000 distinct CDR3 sequences, about a fifth of them singletons. Specimen: PBMCs, collected about 20 days after the first yellow fever vaccination. V is TRBV7-2 and J is TRBJ1-5; perhaps TRBD1 as D (5 bases). The source of this sequence is a man in his late teens or twenties who received the YFV17D yellow fever vaccine. The CDR3 bases are TGTGCCAGCAGCCCGGGACTTGGGGCTCAGCCCCAGCATTTT. This translates into CASSPGLGAQPQHF.